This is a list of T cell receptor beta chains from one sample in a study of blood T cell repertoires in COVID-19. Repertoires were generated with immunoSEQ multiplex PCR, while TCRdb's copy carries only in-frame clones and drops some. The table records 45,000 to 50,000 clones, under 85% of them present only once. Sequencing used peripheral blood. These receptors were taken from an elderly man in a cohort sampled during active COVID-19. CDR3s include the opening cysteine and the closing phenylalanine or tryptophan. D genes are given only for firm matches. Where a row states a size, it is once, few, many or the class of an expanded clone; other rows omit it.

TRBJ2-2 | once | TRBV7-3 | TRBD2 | CASSLSPGLAGLNTGELFF | TGTGCCAGCAGCTTAAGCCCGGGACTAGCGGGGCTGAACACCGGGGAGCTGTTTTTT
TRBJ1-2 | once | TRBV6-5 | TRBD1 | CASGGGTDPNYGYTF | TGTGCCAGCGGCGGGGGGACAGACCCTAACTATGGCTACACCTTC
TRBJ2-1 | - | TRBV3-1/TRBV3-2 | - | CASSSSVPNNEQFF | TGTGCCAGCAGCTCTAGCGTCCCTAACAATGAGCAGTTCTTC
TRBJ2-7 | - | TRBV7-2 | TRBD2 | CASSLEGTSGRGLEQYF | TGTGCCAGCAGCTTAGAAGGGACTAGCGGGAGAGGACTCGAGCAGTACTTC
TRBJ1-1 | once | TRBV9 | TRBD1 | CASSAGQINTEAFF | TGTGCCAGCAGCGCGGGACAGATAAACACTGAAGCTTTCTTT
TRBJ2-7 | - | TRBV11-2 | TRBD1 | CASSLGQGRVDEQYF | TGTGCCAGCAGCTTGGGACAGGGAAGAGTAGACGAGCAGTACTTC
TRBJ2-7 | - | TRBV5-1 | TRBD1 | CASSLSIPGQPSYEQYF | TGCGCCAGCAGTCTATCGATACCGGGACAGCCCTCCTACGAGCAGTACTTC
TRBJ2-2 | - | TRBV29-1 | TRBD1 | CSVAKGAGVNTGELFF | TGCAGCGTCGCAAAGGGGGCCGGCGTAAACACCGGGGAGCTGTTTTTT
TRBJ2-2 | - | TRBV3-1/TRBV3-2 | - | CASSQAGVGTGELFF | TGTGCCAGCAGCCAAGCGGGAGTAGGCACCGGGGAGCTGTTTTTT
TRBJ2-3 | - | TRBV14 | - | CASSPHRDSRASTDTQYF | TGTGCCAGCAGCCCCCACCGGGACTCGCGTGCTAGCACAGATACGCAGTATTTT
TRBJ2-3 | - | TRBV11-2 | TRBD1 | CASSGTGGTDTQYF | TGTGCCAGCAGCGGGACAGGGGGCACAGATACGCAGTATTTT
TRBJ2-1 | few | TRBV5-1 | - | CASSLVGYNEQFF | TGCGCCAGCAGCTTGGTCGGCTACAATGAGCAGTTCTTC
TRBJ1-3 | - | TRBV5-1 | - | CASSPWGDSGNTIYF | TGCGCCAGCAGCCCTTGGGGGGACTCTGGAAACACCATATATTTT
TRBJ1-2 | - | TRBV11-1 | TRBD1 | CASSSTGGDGYTF | TGTGCCAGCAGTTCTACAGGGGGCGATGGCTACACCTTC
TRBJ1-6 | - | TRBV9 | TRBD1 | CASRDARGNSPLHF | TGTGCCAGCAGAGACGCCAGGGGGAATTCACCCCTCCACTTT
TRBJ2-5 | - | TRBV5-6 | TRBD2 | CASSSKRTSRETQYF | TGTGCCAGCAGCTCAAAACGGACTAGCCGGGAGACCCAGTACTTC
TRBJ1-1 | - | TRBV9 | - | CASSPLGGAYTEAFF | TGTGCCAGCAGCCCCCTCGGGGGGGCATACACTGAAGCTTTCTTT
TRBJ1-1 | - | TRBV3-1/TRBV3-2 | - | CASSQAVTEAFF | TGTGCCAGCAGCCAAGCAGTTACTGAAGCTTTCTTT
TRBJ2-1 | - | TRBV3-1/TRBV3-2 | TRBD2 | CASSSFGGGNNEQFF | TGTGCCAGCAGCTCCTTCGGCGGGGGAAACAATGAGCAGTTCTTC
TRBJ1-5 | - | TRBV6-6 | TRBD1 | CASRLDRVGNQPQHF | TGTGCCAGCAGACTCGACAGGGTTGGCAATCAGCCCCAGCATTTT
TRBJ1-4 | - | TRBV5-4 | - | CASSLAGGSNEKLFF | TGTGCCAGCAGCTTGGCCGGGGGAAGTAATGAAAAACTGTTTTTT
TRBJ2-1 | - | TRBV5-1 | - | CASSELYNEQFF | TGCGCCAGCAGTGAGCTCTACAATGAGCAGTTCTTC
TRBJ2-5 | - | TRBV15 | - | CATSRPGNQETQYF | TGTGCCACCAGCAGACCCGGGAACCAAGAGACCCAGTACTTC
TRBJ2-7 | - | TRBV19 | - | CASRSERYEQYF | TGTGCCAGTAGATCAGAGCGCTACGAGCAGTACTTC
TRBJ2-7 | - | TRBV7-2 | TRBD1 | CASSTTGARGYEQYF | TGTGCCAGCAGCACTACAGGGGCCAGGGGATACGAGCAGTACTTC
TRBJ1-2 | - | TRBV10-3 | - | CAISPTESYGYTF | TGTGCCATCAGCCCGACGGAGAGCTATGGCTACACCTTC
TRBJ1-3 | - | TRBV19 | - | CASSIKPGSASGNTIYF | TGTGCCAGTAGTATTAAGCCAGGGTCAGCCTCTGGAAACACCATATATTTT
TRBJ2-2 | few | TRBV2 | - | CASSDASWAGELFF | TGTGCCAGCAGTGATGCTAGTTGGGCCGGGGAGCTGTTTTTT